Below are 2 T cell receptor beta chains sequenced from a single sample in a study of T cells in Graves' hyperthyroidism and ophthalmopathy. Template material for amplifying TCR beta CDR3 regions consisted of RNA transcripts. First-round RT-PCR of the TCR CDR3 relied on the HTBI primer set. TCRdb analysed the multiplex PCR reads with MiXCR anew, one entry per CDR3 protein. The sample holds 350,000 to 400,000 distinct CDR3 sequences, 15% to 20% seen once. The sequenced sample consisted of blood. The receptors were sampled from a woman aged 18-30 years with Graves' hyperthyroidism.

The chain recombines TRBV6-5 with TRBJ1-1; D is unresolved. The V end lost 0 bases, the J end lost 5 bases, and 10 bases lay between the germline ends. The CDR3 totals 14 residues. Germline V CDR1 and CDR2: MNHEY, SVGAGI. The CDR3 DNA follows: TGTGCCAGCAGTTACTCCTATCCGAGTACTGAAGCTTTCTTT. Translated: CASSYSYPSTEAFF.

This clonotype was recorded many times. This rearrangement joins TRBV3-1 to TRBJ2-7; no clear D. The V end was cut by 4 bases, the J end by 3 bases, with 10 bases between. The CDR3 loop spans 13 amino acids. From germline, CDR1 is LGHDT and CDR2 YNNKEL (reference sequence). CDR3 residues: CASSRTDVYEQYF. The CDR3 DNA reads as TGTGCCAGCAGCCGCACGGACGTCTACGAGCAGTACTTC.